Listed below are T cell receptor beta chains from one sample, sequenced in a study of beta chain features in type 1 diabetes. TCRdb's copy holds only in-frame clones and misses some; the assay was immunoSEQ multiplex PCR. The sample includes 200,000 to 250,000 clones, roughly 9.6% of them seen just once. The material sequenced was naive CD4+ T cells from blood. The receptors were sampled from a woman aged 18 to 35 in good health. CDR3s include the opening cysteine and the closing phenylalanine or tryptophan. A D gene is named only where the DNA matches it firmly. Rows give clone size only sometimes, using once, few, many, or a class for an expanded clone.

>TRBJ2-5|NA|NA|TRBV18
TGTGCCAGCTCACCGGTCGGGGGAGAGACCCAGTACTTC
CASSPVGGETQYF
>TRBJ2-7|many|NA|TRBV7-9
TGTGCCAGCAGCTTAGGTACGGACACCTACGAGCAGTACTTC
CASSLGTDTYEQYF
>TRBJ2-5|NA|NA|TRBV2
TGTGCCAGCAGCGGATATGGACTAGGGGGAGACCAGTACTTC
CASSGYGLGGDQYF
>TRBJ2-3|few|TRBD1|TRBV5-1
TGCGCCAGCAGCTTCCGGGACAGACTACTAGATACGCAGTATTTT
CASSFRDRLLDTQYF
>TRBJ2-3|few|TRBD2|TRBV4-1
TGCGCCAGCAGCCAAAACCTCGGGGGGAATACGCAGTATTTT
CASSQNLGGNTQYF
>TRBJ2-7|NA|TRBD2|TRBV5-4
TGTGCCAGCAGCCCCGGCGGGGGGTCCTCAGCCGAGCAGTACTTC
CASSPGGGSSAEQYF
>TRBJ2-7|few|NA|TRBV6-6
TGTGCCAGCAGTTACAGGCAGGGCTACGAGCAGTACTTC
CASSYRQGYEQYF
>TRBJ2-3|NA|TRBD2|TRBV5-1
TGCGCCAGCAGCTTGGCCGGTAGCGGGAGGACAGATACGCAGTATTTT
CASSLAGSGRTDTQYF
>TRBJ2-2|few|NA|TRBV4-1
TGCGCCAGCAGCCAAGTCCCTAGCGTTGGCGGGGAGCTGTTTTTT
CASSQVPSVGGELFF
>TRBJ1-5|NA|NA|TRBV27
TGTGCCAGCAGTCCCCGGAGGGGTGAAGGCAATCAGCCCCAGCATTTT
CASSPRRGEGNQPQHF
>TRBJ2-1|once|TRBD2|TRBV9
TGTGCCAGCAGCGCCTCTAGCGGGGGGCCCTACAATGAGCAGTTCTTC
CASSASSGGPYNEQFF
>TRBJ2-3|NA|TRBD2|TRBV7-8
TGTGCCAGCAGCACCCAGCGGGGGAGCACAGATACGCAGTATTTT
CASSTQRGSTDTQYF
>TRBJ2-2|NA|NA|TRBV19
TGTGCCAGTATCCCCAGGGGGGCGCCGAACACCGGGGAGCTGTTTTTT
CASIPRGAPNTGELFF
>TRBJ2-1|few|TRBD2|TRBV5-4
TGTGCCAGCAGCTTCGGACTAGCTTCCGATGAGCAGTTCTTC
CASSFGLASDEQFF
>TRBJ1-1|few|NA|TRBV2
TGTGCCAGCAGTGCCAATAGGGGTGGTTTATCCGCTGAAGCTTTCTTT
CASSANRGGLSAEAFF
>TRBJ1-5|few|NA|TRBV10-3
TGTGCCATCAGTGTGTCCCGGGTTCAGCCCCAGCATTTT
CAISVSRVQPQHF
>TRBJ2-1|NA|TRBD2|TRBV7-6
TGTGCCAGCAGCTTTTCTAGCGGGCTTTACAATGAGCAGTTCTTC
CASSFSSGLYNEQFF
>TRBJ1-1|NA|NA|TRBV7-9
TGTGCCAGCAGCTCAAGTGGGCCAGTGATGAACACTGAAGCTTTCTTT
CASSSSGPVMNTEAFF
>TRBJ2-5|many|NA|TRBV29-1
TGCAGCGTTGGACTGGAGACCCAGTACTTC
CSVGLETQYF
>TRBJ2-1|few|TRBD2|TRBV5-4
TGTGCCAGCAGCTTGGGGCCGGGGGGGGACAATGAGCAGTTCTTC
CASSLGPGGDNEQFF
>TRBJ2-1|few|NA|TRBV6-5
TGTGCCAGCAGTTACCCGGTCACAGGGACCTACAATGAGCAGTTCTTC
CASSYPVTGTYNEQFF
>TRBJ2-2|few|TRBD1|TRBV5-1
TGCGCCAGCTCGGGACAGGGGGCGAACACCGGGGAGCTGTTTTTT
CASSGQGANTGELFF
>TRBJ2-2|few|NA|TRBV7-7
TGTGCTAGCAGACCCGATAGATCCGGGGAGCTGTTTTTT
CASRPDRSGELFF
>TRBJ2-3|NA|TRBD2|TRBV4-1
TGCGCCAGCAGCCAAGGGACTAGCGGGGGCCCAGATACGCAGTATTTT
CASSQGTSGGPDTQYF
>TRBJ2-7|few|TRBD2|TRBV5-1
TGCGCCAGCAGCTTTTTTAGCGGGAGCTACGAGCAGTACTTC
CASSFFSGSYEQYF
>TRBJ2-1|few|TRBD1|TRBV11-3
TGTGCCAGCAGCGCTCAAGCGGGACAGGGAATGAATGAGCAGTTCTTC
CASSAQAGQGMNEQFF
>TRBJ1-2|NA|TRBD1|TRBV4-1
TGCGCCAGCAGCCTCCCGGGACAGCGTCACTATGGCTACACCTTC
CASSLPGQRHYGYTF
>TRBJ1-6|NA|NA|TRBV6-1
TGTGCCAGTCATCGGACAGTTGATAATTCACCCCTCCACTTT
CASHRTVDNSPLHF
>TRBJ2-3|NA|NA|TRBV19
TGTGCCAGTAGTTTGGGCGGGAGCACAGATACGCAGTATTTT
CASSLGGSTDTQYF
>TRBJ2-3|few|TRBD2|TRBV7-2
TGTGCCAGCAGCCTCCCCGGGACTAGCGGCACAGATACGCAGTATTTT
CASSLPGTSGTDTQYF
>TRBJ2-1|few|TRBD1|TRBV2
TGTGCCAGCAGCGGTGACAGGGTCGCTTACAATGAGCAGTTCTTC
CASSGDRVAYNEQFF
>TRBJ2-5|NA|NA|TRBV5-1
TGCGCCAGCAGCTTGGAGGGGCAGGGAGAGACCCAGTACTTC
CASSLEGQGETQYF
>TRBJ1-2|few|TRBD1|TRBV10-3
TGTGCCATCGAATCCGGGACAGGGAAGCTCAATGGCTACACCTTC
CAIESGTGKLNGYTF
>TRBJ1-4|few|NA|TRBV27
TGTGCCAGCAGTATCCAGGGAAATTGGGGTGAAAAACTGTTTTTT
CASSIQGNWGEKLFF
>TRBJ2-2|NA|NA|TRBV7-7
TGTGCCAGCAGCTTGAAGGGGCCGGGCACCGGGGAGCTGTTTTTT
CASSLKGPGTGELFF
>TRBJ2-2|NA|NA|TRBV18
TGTGCCAGCTCACCACTTCCTCCGAACACCGGGGAGCTGTTTTTT
CASSPLPPNTGELFF
>TRBJ2-3|NA|TRBD2|TRBV9
TGTGCCAGCAGCGTAGATACTAGCGGGGGCCTCAGCACAGATACGCAGTATTTT
CASSVDTSGGLSTDTQYF
>TRBJ2-1|few|TRBD2|TRBV5-1
TGCGCCAGCAGCTCGGTGCCCCCGGGACTAGCGGGAGAAGCCTACAATGAGCAGTTCTTC
CASSSVPPGLAGEAYNEQFF
>TRBJ2-1|few|TRBD1|TRBV6-6
TGTGCCAGCACACCGGAGACCGGGACAGGCGACAATGAGCAGTTCTTC
CASTPETGTGDNEQFF
>TRBJ1-3|few|NA|TRBV30
TGTGCCTGGAACTATAACACCATATATTTT
CAWNYNTIYF
>TRBJ2-5|NA|TRBD1|TRBV11-2
TGTGCCAGCAGCTCATCCCGGGACAGGGGAAACCAAGAGACCCAGTACTTC
CASSSSRDRGNQETQYF
>TRBJ2-7|few|TRBD1|TRBV19
TGTGCCAGCGGACAGGCCTACGAGCAGTACTTC
CASGQAYEQYF
>TRBJ1-5|NA|NA|TRBV6-5
TGTGCCAGCAGTTACTCGATGGAGGGAGGGCAGCCCCAGCATTTT
CASSYSMEGGQPQHF
>TRBJ1-1|few|NA|TRBV4-1
TGCGCCAGCAGCCCGGTGGGGGGATTTAACACTGAAGCTTTCTTT
CASSPVGGFNTEAFF
>TRBJ1-1|NA|NA|TRBV6-5
TGTGCCAGCAGTTACTCCACAGGGCCAGAAGCTTTCTTT
CASSYSTGPEAFF
>TRBJ1-2|NA|NA|TRBV6-5
TGTGCCAGCAGTACAACACCGGGGGGCTACACCTTC
CASSTTPGGYTF